This T cell receptor (beta chain) was found in a study of cytomegalovirus exposure and HLA in healthy donors. The PCR contained 60 Vbeta and 13 Jbeta primers. Data came from immunoSEQ multiplex PCR; TCRdb stores just in-frame clones and leaves some out. This table holds 150,000 to 200,000 clones, 62% found once. Notes on the study in general: Rarity held for most TCR sequences, but there were some public TCRs that occurred in many donors.

Notes on this clone: Its antigen is currently unknown.

The source material was PBMCs. This sequence originates from a middle-aged man in good health and CMV-seronegative.

In DNA form, the CDR3 reads TGTGCCAGCTCAGAGCAGGGGACTGAAGCTTTCTTT. Amino acid sequence: CASSEQGTEAFF. The chain is built from TRBV18 and TRBJ1-1; a weak D match, TRBD1 (6 bases). CDR3 length: 12 amino acids. V was clipped by 5 bases and J by 5 bases, with 9 bases between them. Germline V lookup: CDR1 KGHSH, CDR2 LQKENI.